This passage covers 24 T cell receptor beta chains from one sample sequenced in a study of regulatory T cells in long-lasting Graves disease. TCR beta libraries were built with iRepertoire HTBI primers and Arm-PCR of CDR3 regions. One entry per CDR3 protein, called by TCRdb with MiXCR from the multiplex PCR reads. Of around 480,000 distinct CDR3 sequences listed, 15% to 20% are singletons. Described time point: newly diagnosed GD, antithyroid drugs for less than 3 months. The TCR library was made from RNA that had been extracted from PBMCs in TRIzol. The same specimen was also included in a second study, on T cells in Graves' hyperthyroidism and ophthalmopathy.

The sequenced sample was peripheral blood mononuclear cells (PBMCs), obtained at new diagnosis, from a patient treated with antithyroid drugs. Receptors were obtained from a woman aged 40 to 65 with Graves disease.

The CDR3 nucleotides read TGTGCCAGCAGTTTTGCTGGTACTATTAGCAATCAGCCCCAGCATTTT. This gives the protein CASSFAGTISNQPQHF. This chain connects TRBV12-3 or TRBV12-4 to TRBJ1-5; D is unresolved. This CDR3 is built from 16 residues. The V end was cut by 3 bases, the J end by 0 bases, with 12 bases between.

The chain carries TRBV13 and TRBJ2-2; D is uncertain. V was pared by 2 bases and J by 9 bases, with 4 bases between. Germline lookup yields CDR1 PRHDT and CDR2 FYEKMQ (reference sequence). This CDR3 has 11 residues. CDR3 residues: CASSLNRELFF. CDR3 bases: TGTGCCAGCAGCTTAAATAGGGAGCTGTTTTTT. The full variable domain, with the rest looked up from reference TRBV13 and TRBJ2-2, is AAGVIQSPRHLIKEKRETATLKCYPIPRHDTVYWYQQGPGQDPQFLISFYEKMQSDKGSIPDRFSAQQFSDYHSELNMSSLELGDSALYFCASSLNRELFFGEGSRLTVL.

This clonotype showed up just a few times. V and J are TRBV14 and TRBJ1-2; D possibly corresponds to TRBD1 (5 bases). V gave up 2 bases and J gave up 2 bases, with 12 bases separating them. Germline assignment: CDR1 SGHDN and CDR2 FVKESK. The CDR3 covers 15 residues. The CDR3 DNA follows: TGTGCCAGCAGCCAAACTCAGGGAGCGAACTATGGCTACACCTTC. Its protein is CASSQTQGANYGYTF.

V gene TRBV5-4 combines with J gene TRBJ1-1; D perhaps matches TRBD1 (5 bases). Germline V CDR1 and CDR2: SGHNT, YYREEE (reference sequence). V lost 4 bases, J lost 3 bases, and 13 bases lay in between. This CDR3 comprises 14 residues. The CDR3 DNA follows: TGTGCCAGCAGCCCGGGGGTCCTGGACACTGAAGCTTTCTTT. The encoded protein is CASSPGVLDTEAFF.

The V gene is TRBV6-1, the J gene TRBJ1-6; D possibly corresponds to TRBD1 (6 bases). The CDR3 runs to 17 residues. Trimming removed 6 bases from V and 0 bases from J, with 15 bases in between. CDR1 and CDR2 (germline): MNHNS, SASEGT. The CDR3 spells CASSQYRESSYNSPLHF. The CDR3, as DNA: TGTGCCAGCAGCCAGTACAGGGAGAGCTCCTATAATTCACCCCTCCACTTT.

This sequence joins TRBV20-1 and TRBJ2-7, with 10 bases matching TRBD1. V dropped 5 bases and J dropped 4; count of bases not matched to a gene: 5. The germline V gene has CDR1 DFQATT and CDR2 SNEGSKA (reference sequence). The CDR3 consists of 13 residues. The CDR3 sequence is CSAETGGGYEQYF. The CDR3 DNA reads TGCAGTGCTGAGACAGGGGGCGGTTACGAGCAGTACTTC.

This clonotype was seen only a few times. This rearrangement joins TRBV9 to TRBJ1-6; TRBD1 agrees at 9 bases. After removal of 3 bases from V and 9 bases from J, the junction contained 10 bases not matched to a gene. In germline, CDR1 is SGDLS, CDR2 YYNGEE. CDR3 size: 16 residues. DNA for the CDR3: TGTGCCAGCAGCGCAGAGCGGGACAGGGAGATTTCACCCCTCCACTTT. It translates to CASSAERDREISPLHF. Variable domain in full (rest from reference TRBV9 and TRBJ1-6): DSGVTQTPKHLITATGQRVTLRCSPRSGDLSVYWYQQSLDQGLQFLIQYYNGEERAKGNILERFSAQQFPDLHSELNLSSLELGDSALYFCASSAERDREISPLHFGNGTRLTVT.

This clonotype was seen only a few times. The genes are TRBV19 and TRBJ2-7; 7 bases map to TRBD2. The germline gives CDR1 LNHDA, CDR2 SQIVND (reference sequence). This CDR3 has 14 residues. Germline trimming cut 7 bases from V and 5 bases from J; bases unmatched to any gene: 11. CDR3 DNA: TGTGCCAGTAAAGGAAGCGGGGAAGGCCACGAGCAGTACTTC. Translating it yields CASKGSGEGHEQYF. Full variable domain (remainder filled in from reference TRBV19 and TRBJ2-7): DGGITQSPKYLFRKEGQNVTLSCEQNLNHDAMYWYRQDPGQGLRLIYYSQIVNDFQKGDIAEGYSVSREKKESFPLTVTSAQKNPTAFYLCASKGSGEGHEQYFGPGTRLTVT.

This clonotype was recorded at least ten times. This CDR3 reads CARGSSYNEQFF. The CDR3 DNA is TGTGCCAGGGGTAGCTCCTACAATGAGCAGTTCTTC. This chain connects TRBV2 to TRBJ2-1; D ambiguous. V was cut by 9 bases and J by 0 bases, with 6 bases left in between. Looked up from germline, CDR1 is SNHLY and CDR2 is FYNNEI. This CDR3 comprises 12 residues.

There are a few counts of this clonotype. The genes are TRBV24-1 and TRBJ1-2, with D unresolved. V lost 5 bases to trimming and J lost 7 bases, with 19 bases between them. CDR3 length: 15 residues. Germline V gene data show CDR1 as KGHDR and CDR2 as SFDVKD. The CDR3 loop is CATSGGGDPAGGYTF. DNA of the CDR3: TGTGCCACCAGTGGGGGTGGCGATCCGGCGGGTGGCTACACCTTC.

This clonotype has at least ten counts. J is TRBJ2-7 and V is TRBV7-6; D possibly corresponds to TRBD2 (6 bases). Trimming took 2 bases from V and 0 from J, leaving 11 bases between them. The CDR3 extends over 15 amino acids. Germline loops: CDR1 SGHVS, CDR2 FNYEAQ. The CDR3 DNA reads as TGTGCCAGCAGCTTAAGTGACGGGGGCTCCTACGAGCAGTACTTC. Its translation is CASSLSDGGSYEQYF.

This clonotype was detected ten times or more. The chain has TRBV3-1 and TRBJ1-6, with no clear D. Trimming took 1 base from V and 6 from J, leaving 10 bases between them. Germline CDR1 LGHDT, CDR2 YNNKEL (reference sequence). The CDR3 has 15 amino acids. The CDR3 DNA reads TGTGCCAGCAGCCAAGGGGGTGGACTTAATTCACCCCTCCACTTT. This gives the protein CASSQGGGLNSPLHF.

This clonotype has a count of ten or more. The V and J genes are TRBV30 and TRBJ1-1; D is uncertain. Germline-derived CDR1 and CDR2 are GTSNPN and SVGIG (reference sequence). Trimming stripped 1 base from V and 2 bases from J, with 11 bases between. The CDR3 is 14 amino acids. As DNA, the CDR3 is TGTGCCTGGAGTGAAATTGGCACAAACACTGAAGCTTTCTTT. Amino acid sequence: CAWSEIGTNTEAFF.

The gene calls are TRBV12-3 or TRBV12-4 and TRBJ1-5, with 9 bases that match TRBD1. The CDR3 is 15 residues long. Trimming took 5 bases from V and 10 from J; bases not matched to a gene: 12. The CDR3 coding sequence is TGTGCCAGCAGTGTGGGTACAGGGGGCATGGAACCCCAGCATTTT. This codes for CASSVGTGGMEPQHF.

This clonotype was seen many times. This sequence joins TRBV6-1 and TRBJ2-3, with D perhaps matching TRBD2 (5 bases). The length of the CDR3 is 17 residues. The germline CDR1 and CDR2 sequences are MNHNS and SASEGT. V lost 6 bases and J lost 1, with 20 bases in between. The CDR3 is CASSAGVTIGGTDTQYF. The CDR3 DNA sequence: TGTGCCAGCAGCGCCGGGGTTACGATTGGAGGCACAGATACGCAGTATTTT.

This clonotype was picked up one time. A much larger clone differs by one base, so this may be a read error. The CDR3 ends on some other residue instead of the conserved phenylalanine or tryptophan, so this is likely a read error. J is TRBJ2-1 and V is TRBV2; D gene ambiguous. The J call could be wrong; TRBJ2-5 is a better fit for the DNA end. CDR3 length: 13 amino acids. CDR1 and CDR2 (germline): SNHLY, FYNNEI. CDR3 nucleotide sequence: TGTGCCAGCACCAGACTTGTCCGTGAGACCCAGTACCTC. As protein: CASTRLVRETQYL.

This clonotype was observed at least ten times. The J gene is TRBJ2-3, the V gene TRBV11-2; TRBD2 might be the D (6 bases). The germline V and J ends were trimmed by 2 bases and 5 bases, with 11 bases remaining between them. The germline gives CDR1 SGHAT, CDR2 FQNNGV. This CDR3 is built from 14 residues. CDR3 protein: CASSLTGRGDTQYF. The CDR3 DNA follows: TGTGCCAGCAGCTTAACGGGGCGGGGAGATACGCAGTATTTT.

The table lists this clonotype with many counts. The chain employs TRBV12-3 or TRBV12-4 and TRBJ2-1, with D tentatively TRBD1 (5 bases). V was trimmed by 5 bases and J by 10 bases, leaving 6 bases between them. The CDR3 is 10 amino acids. This CDR3 reads CASSRTEQFF. In nucleotides, the CDR3 is TGTGCCAGCAGTAGGACAGAGCAGTTCTTC.

This clonotype occurred many times. The junction differs from germline at one of its ends, possibly a read error. The chain uses TRBV12-5 and TRBJ2-3; 10 bases are a match to TRBD1. Germline V CDR1 and CDR2: LGHNT, FRNRAP. The CDR3 extends over 15 amino acids. CDR3 nucleotide sequence: TGTGCTAGTGGTCCTTGGGGACAGGGGACAGACACGCAGTATTTT. Residues: CASGPWGQGTDTQYF.

The table lists this clonotype with many counts. This chain links TRBV6-5 with TRBJ1-1, with a weak D call TRBD1 (6 bases). Germline V gene data show CDR1 as MNHEY and CDR2 as SVGAGI. Trimming took 2 bases from V and 4 from J, leaving 8 bases between them. This CDR3 comprises 13 residues. The CDR3 coding sequence is TGTGCCAGCAGTTACGTGGACAGCACTGAAGCTTTCTTT. As protein: CASSYVDSTEAFF.

This clonotype occurred many times. The rearrangement links TRBV3-1 to TRBJ2-5; 9 nucleotides agree with TRBD1. This CDR3 region has 15 residues. Losses at the gene ends were 4 bases for V and 5 bases for J; bases not matched to a gene: 8. Germline assignment: CDR1 LGHDT and CDR2 YNNKEL (reference sequence). DNA for the CDR3: TGTGCCAGCAGCCCTTACAGGGGGCTGGGGGAGACCCAGTACTTC. Its translation: CASSPYRGLGETQYF.

This clonotype was picked up many times. A read error may produce the germline difference seen at one junction end. J is TRBJ2-1 and V is TRBV5-1; D tentatively fits TRBD1 or TRBD2 (5 bases each). This CDR3 has 14 residues. Per germline, CDR1 SGHRS and CDR2 YFSETQ. The CDR3 nucleotides read TGTGCCAGCAGTTTCGGGACCGTTTACAATGAGCAGTTCTTC. Amino acids: CASSFGTVYNEQFF. The full variable domain, its missing parts supplied by reference TRBV5-1 and TRBJ2-1, is KAGVTQTPRYLIKTRGQQVTLSCSPISGHRSVSWYQQTPGQGLQFLFEYFSETQRNKGNFPGRFSGRQFSNSRSEMNVSTLELGDSALYLCASSFGTVYNEQFFGPGTRLTVL.

This clonotype was seen repeatedly, ten times or more. The chain carries TRBV7-9 and TRBJ2-5; TRBD1 aligns across 7 bases. This CDR3 spans 15 amino acids. Trimming at V came to 4 bases and at J to 5 bases, leaving 10 bases not matched to a gene. The germline V gene has CDR1 SEHNR and CDR2 FQNEAQ (reference sequence). CDR3 coding DNA: TGTGCCAGCAGCTCCTCCCCAGGGGGAGTGGAGACCCAGTACTTC. Translated: CASSSSPGGVETQYF.

This clonotype was seen many times. CDR3 sequence reads: CASSRIAVRSTEAFF. CDR3 DNA sequence: TGTGCCAGCAGTCGCATCGCGGTTCGGAGCACTGAAGCTTTCTTT. V is TRBV2 and J is TRBJ1-1; D remains ambiguous. The CDR3 loop spans 15 amino acids. Deletions cut 5 bases from V and 4 bases from J, with 17 bases between. Germline CDR1 SNHLY, CDR2 FYNNEI. Looking up the rest from reference TRBV2 and TRBJ1-1 gives the full variable domain: EPEVTQTPSHQVTQMGQEVILRCVPISNHLYFYWYRQILGQKVEFLVSFYNNEISEKSEIFDDQFSVERPDGSNFTLKIRSTKLEDSAMYFCASSRIAVRSTEAFFGQGTRLTVV.